The present T cell receptor (beta chain) was sequenced within a study of T cell responses to AZD1222 COVID-19 vaccine (dated by TCRdb to about 2021). Notes on the research overall: AZD1222 recipients given second doses at about 4 weeks or at about 12 weeks were pooled, since spike-specific TCR depth and breadth were not found to differ between the two schedules. A total of approximately 240 trial participants underwent TCR sequencing, of whom some 210 received two doses of AZD1222 and about 25 received two doses of the MenACWY control vaccine. Trial participants were enrolled by age into 18-55, 56-69 and 70-plus year subgroups, with roughly 150, 30 and 60 TCR-sequenced participants respectively. The study at large found these results: The 56-69-year group was small, and its depth increase did not reach significance, likely because of low power. Most participants were white British and females outnumbered males, and the authors suggested that clonal diversity may have been underestimated. The vaccine-associated CD4 TCRs covered the entire spike protein, and the dominant responses fell in regions 160-218 and 743-854. Reportedly, almost half of the unique spike-specific TCRs recognized epitopes lying outside the regions that are mutated in the B.1.351 and B.1.1.7 variants. After two AZD1222 doses, both the breadth and the depth of spike-specific TCRs were significantly higher than at day 0 and than in MenACWY recipients. Conclusions about previously exposed vaccinees are limited because only six or seven AZD1222 recipients were SARS-CoV-2 seropositive at baseline. No day 14 peak-response samples were available, so repertoires were characterized only after the peak T cell response.

With respect to this clone: Its antigen is currently not known. No clone much larger than this one lies a single base away; base qualities are absent.

The CDR3 regions of human TCRbeta chains were analyzed by immunosequencing. In the original analysis: Repertoire TCRs were matched against a reference library of SARS-CoV-2-specific TCRs generated with the MIRA antigen-specificity platform. Breadth was defined as the fraction of unique TCRs that were SARS-CoV-2-associated, and depth was defined as the fraction of total T cells that were SARS-CoV-2-associated. Using the MIRA data, each spike-specific TCR was assigned both to the spike region to which the TCR was reactive and to a CD4 or CD8 class. Log10-transformed breadth and depth values were compared by one-way ANOVA with Sidak's multiple comparisons tests. Held by TCRdb, this immuneACCESS table contains in-frame sequences only and omits some clones. Under half of the omission traces to an unresolved V gene where checked; the cause of the rest is unknown. Clonal size and the V and J genes are those of that table, whereas D and trimming came from the DNA. The sample has some 110,000 clones on record, around 94% of them singletons. The biggest ten clones account for 2.5% to 3% of the sample.

Including the terminal cysteine and phenylalanine, the CDR3 comprises 15 residues. The DNA shown is the 45-base CDR3, in frame from base 1. The junction shows trimming of 5 bases on V and 7 bases on J, and the gene matches do not reach 10 bases of it. The germline V gene encodes CDR1 MDHEN and CDR2 SYDVKM. Taken with the paper, the label for time point translates to: baseline before first vaccination. Vaccinee samples were obtained from the UK trials COV001 and COV002, which included a single-blind randomized controlled phase 2/3 trial of AZD1222 (ChAdOx1 nCoV-19) in healthy adults. For TCRbeta chain sequencing, PBMC samples from trial participants were taken at day 0 and at day 28 after the second dose.

The sequence was obtained from an adult in good health. The chain is assembled from TRBV28 and TRBJ1-5; 8 nucleotides in the junction match TRBD1. Sequencing used peripheral blood, obtained on day 0 of AZD1222 vaccination. The nucleotide sequence reads as follows: TGTGCCAGCAGTCGGGACAGGTCATGGGGGCAGCCCCAGCATTTT. The resulting protein is CASSRDRSWGQPQHF.